This T cell receptor beta chain was sequenced for a study of shared clonotypes between healthy human individuals. Study information: A donor's plate count was three for CD4 naive and three for CD4 memory; CD8 naive had two and CD8 memory one.

With respect to this clone: The target antigen is unknown. Other DNA sequences within the sample encode an identical CDR3.

Across several immunoSEQ plates, the genomic DNA of each subset was split evenly. Using immunoSEQ multiplex PCR, the repertoire was profiled, and TCRdb retains in-frame clones only, with some absent. The sample consists of 2 million to 3 million clones, 85% to 95% of them appearing once. Study-level points and caveats: Among the subsets, naive ones generally showed larger estimated richness than memory ones.

The V gene lost 3 bases and the J gene lost 4 bases, with 6 bases spanning the gap. This CDR3 is 11 amino acids long. Germline V CDR1 and CDR2: DFQATT, SNEGSKA (reference sequence). The sample was naive CD4+ T cells sorted from blood. Subset indicated: CD45RA+ positively selected. This receptor was obtained from a man between 18 and 29 years old in good health. The chain carries TRBV20-1 and TRBJ2-5; no definite D call. The DNA for the CDR3 is TGCAGTGCTAGTGATCGAGAGACCCAGTACTTC. It codes for CSASDRETQYF.